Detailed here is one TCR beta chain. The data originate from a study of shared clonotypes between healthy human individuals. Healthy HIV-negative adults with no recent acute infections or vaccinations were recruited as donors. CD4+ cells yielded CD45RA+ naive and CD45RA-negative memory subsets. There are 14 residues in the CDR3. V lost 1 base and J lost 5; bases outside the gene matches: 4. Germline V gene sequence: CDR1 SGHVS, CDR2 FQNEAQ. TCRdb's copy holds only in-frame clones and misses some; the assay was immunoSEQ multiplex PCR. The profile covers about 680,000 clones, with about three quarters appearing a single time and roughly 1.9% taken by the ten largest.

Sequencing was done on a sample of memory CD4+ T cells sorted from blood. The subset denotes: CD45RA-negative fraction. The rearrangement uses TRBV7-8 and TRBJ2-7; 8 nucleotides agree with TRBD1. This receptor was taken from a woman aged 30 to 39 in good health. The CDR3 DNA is TGTGCCAGCAGCTTAGGGACAGGGTCCCACGAGCAGTACTTC. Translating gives CASSLGTGSHEQYF.